This T cell receptor (beta chain) derives from a study of control samples from healthy donors and cancer patients (dated by TCRdb to 2018 to 2021). As regards this clone: No cognate antigen has been identified for it. Base qualities are not at hand, and no much larger clone is one base apart.

The library relied on the immunoSEQ multiplex PCR assay. Entries here come from immuneACCESS through TCRdb and include only in-frame sequences with V and J called. Some clones fail to appear in such tables; in the studies checked, an unresolved V gene covers under half of the shortfall, and the cause of the remainder is unknown. For this sample there are about 3,000 clones; 90% to 95% appear just once. The ten largest clones take up 33% of the sample. The sequence came from a man aged 70 or older with lung cancer. Material for sequencing was PBMCs.

CDR3 sequence: CASSSRGRTEAFF. In nucleotides, the sequence is TGTGCCAGCAGTTCACGAGGAAGGACTGAAGCTTTCTTT. Here the chain combines TRBV6-2 or TRBV6-3 and TRBJ1-1; the D gene is not confidently resolved. V is clipped by 4 bases and J by 5 bases, and the sequence between their germline boundaries is 11 bases long. Sequences MNHEY (CDR1) and SVGEGT (CDR2) are obtained from the germline V gene. There are 13 amino acids in the CDR3, from cysteine to phenylalanine inclusive. Only the CDR3 region is kept as DNA, spanning 39 bases read in frame from base 1.